This T cell receptor beta chain emerged from a study of beta chain features in type 1 diabetes (dated by TCRdb to the late 2010s). For the wider study: Mean age, gender distribution, total cell number and subset yield did not differ between patients and healthy donors. A total of 90 million to 140 million sorted cells were examined across all samples, and RNA yield correlated strongly with the number of cells per subset. Regulatory and stem cell-like memory subsets were isolated from only 8 patients and roughly 8 healthy donors, whereas naive and central memory subsets came from all 30 or so donors. In the study, TCRB repertoires of sorted circulating CD4+ T cell subsets from recently diagnosed type 1 diabetes patients were compared with those of matched healthy donors.

General conclusions and limits of the study: Only small numbers of individuals were included in the HLA sub-analyses, which left unresolved whether HLA type had any influence on TCRB rearrangement. PCR may preferentially amplify shorter templates, but because patient and control samples were amplified and corrected together, any resulting skew would affect both groups equally. At VDJ recombination sites, patients with type 1 diabetes made fewer insertions and deleted more nucleotides, a pattern implying thymic rearrangement abnormalities. Because cDNA rather than genomic DNA was sequenced, highly expressing activated cells could have been over-represented, although no difference in activation and CD3 levels was found between groups. Naive, central memory and regulatory TCRB repertoires appeared more similar among patients than among healthy donors. In all four CD4+ subsets, TCRB CDR3 length was moderately but significantly shorter in type 1 diabetes patients.

On this clone: Its antigen has not been determined. No base-level quality is on record; no much larger clone is a single base apart.

All of the isolated RNA was reverse transcribed with the High Capacity cDNA Reverse Transcription Kit, so expressed TCRB transcripts were sequenced. Deep immunoSEQ sequencing was applied to naive, central memory and regulatory T cell samples, giving an average of roughly 3.5 million total reads per sample. Sorted cells were lysed in RLT buffer and RNA was extracted with DNase-treated RNeasy Micro or Mini kits, depending on cell number. To prevent cross-contamination, every cell subset was processed on its own, while patient and healthy donor samples were processed together. TCRB sequences were amplified from cDNA with the immunoSEQ multiplex PCR, producing 87-bp fragments spanning the CDR3 region. Amplicons were sequenced on the Illumina HiSeq platform. As for the original processing: Synthetic template baselines were used to correct PCR bias computationally, reads within Hamming distance 2 were collapsed together, and singletons that could not be merged were discarded. By aligning reads against IMGT, V, D and J genes, CDR3 length, and insertions or deletions at six rearrangement sites were assigned. Clonotype counts were normalized to sorted cell number within each subset before computing true diversity and Gini coefficients with the tcR R package. Repertoire sharing was quantified using the overlap coefficient calculated on TCRB nucleotide sequences. Out-of-frame TCRB sequences from naive cells were analyzed as a proxy for the pre-selection repertoire. TCRdb mirrors the immuneACCESS table, restricted to in-frame sequences. Some clones are absent from its copies; in checked studies, under half trace to an unresolved V gene, and the reason for the others is unknown. V and J calls and clone size are as listed in that table; D and trimming were resolved from the DNA. Across this sample there are a few hundred thousand clones, with approximately 15% seen only once. Of the sample, roughly 0.033% is held by the ten largest clones.

From each donor, a single peripheral blood sample of around 0.12 L on average was drawn into heparinised tubes. A BD FACSAria II was used to sort naive, central memory, regulatory and stem cell-like memory CD4+ T cells with a panel that included CD45RO, CCR7, CD25, CD127, CD95 and CD27. Purity was above 95% for every sorted population. PBMCs were isolated right away by Lymphoprep density gradient centrifugation and were stained directly, without culture. So that batch effects would be minimized, each experiment stained and sorted samples in pairs, pairing one healthy donor with one patient. Sequences SQVTM (CDR1) and ANQGSEA (CDR2) are obtained from the germline V gene. Reading from cysteine to phenylalanine, the CDR3 counts 11 amino acids. The retained sequence is limited to the CDR3, 33 bases, with the frame set at the first base. V drops 7 bases and J drops 11 bases, leaving 17 bases in between.

The chain links TRBV29-1 with TRBJ1-1, with the D gene uncertain. The TCR originated in a man aged 25 to 45 in good health. Sequencing was carried out using naive CD4+ T cells from blood. This specimen's cell subset or site label, interpreted: true naive CD4+ T cells. The CDR3 amino acid sequence is: CSARASREAFF. Here is the DNA: TGCAGCGCCCGGGCCTCTCGGGAGGCTTTCTTT.